What follows are 25 T cell receptor beta chains derived from one specimen sequenced in a study of regulatory T cells in long-lasting Graves disease. Time point given: newly diagnosed GD, antithyroid drugs for less than 3 months. The TCR library used RNA extracted from PBMCs. With iRepertoire HTBI primers and Arm-PCR of CDR3 regions, TCR beta libraries were built. TCRdb independently ran MiXCR on the multiplex PCR reads; one entry per CDR3 protein. Among approximately 400,000 distinct CDR3 sequences, about 15% were seen once, and the ten largest hold over 15%. The same data also went into a second study, on T cells in Graves' hyperthyroidism and ophthalmopathy.

Sequenced material: peripheral blood mononuclear cells (PBMCs), taken at new diagnosis, from a patient treated with antithyroid drugs. These receptors all stem from a young woman with Graves disease.

The sample holds many counts of this clonotype. V usage is TRBV6-1 and J usage is TRBJ2-7; D is possibly TRBD1 or TRBD2 (5 bases each). V was clipped by 7 bases and J by 0 bases, with 22 bases between them. From germline, CDR1 is MNHNS and CDR2 SASEGT. CDR3 length equals 17 residues. CDR3 bases: TGTGCCAGCATTGGACCTGGAGGACACAGGAGCTCCTACGAGCAGTACTTC. Translating it yields CASIGPGGHRSSYEQYF.

This clonotype was observed many times. V is TRBV6-1 and J is TRBJ2-2; TRBD1 matches 10 bases. This CDR3 has 16 amino acids. The ends lost 7 bases at V and 6 bases at J; junction bases unmatched: 11. Germline values: CDR1 MNHNS, CDR2 SASEGT. CDR3 sequence: CASTPGDRGFSGELFF. In nucleotides, the CDR3 is TGTGCCAGCACCCCCGGGGACAGGGGCTTCTCCGGGGAGCTGTTTTTT.

This chain connects TRBV6-2 or TRBV6-3 to TRBJ2-2; D is unclear. V was pared by 0 bases and J by 6 bases, with 17 bases between. Germline V gene sequence: CDR1 MNHEY, CDR2 SVGEGT. The CDR3 loop spans 17 amino acids. Written as DNA, the CDR3 is TGTGCCAGCAGTTACTCTGTTCCTACCCGACCCTCCGGGGAGCTGTTTTTT. Residues: CASSYSVPTRPSGELFF.

Many counts were recorded for this clonotype. This chain connects TRBV4-2 to TRBJ2-7; D is uncertain. Germline-derived CDR1 and CDR2 are LGHNA and YNFKEQ. Trimming removed 3 bases at V and 4 bases at J, with 13 bases between. This CDR3 contains 14 residues. This chain's CDR3 is CASSHPLQTYEQYF. The CDR3 DNA sequence: TGTGCCAGCAGCCACCCGCTACAGACTTACGAGCAGTACTTC.

This clonotype was observed many times. The chain joins TRBV12-3 or TRBV12-4 to TRBJ2-1; the match to TRBD2 covers 8 bases. Trimming at V came to 5 bases and at J to 6 bases, leaving 6 bases not matched to a gene. CDR3 length equals 14 residues. The CDR3 spells CASSPHGGVNEQFF. CDR3 nucleotide sequence: TGTGCCAGCAGTCCGCACGGGGGGGTCAATGAGCAGTTCTTC.

The rearrangement joins TRBV29-1 to TRBJ1-2; D gene uncertain. Trimming removed 4 bases at V and 6 bases at J, with 12 bases between. This CDR3 is 12 amino acids long. The germline V gene encodes CDR1 SQVTM and CDR2 ANQGSEA. CDR3 loop: CSVGRIGDGYTF. CDR3 coding DNA: TGCAGCGTTGGAAGAATTGGGGATGGCTACACCTTC. Filled out from reference TRBV29-1 and TRBJ1-2, the complete variable domain reads SAVISQKPSRDICQRGTSLTIQCQVDSQVTMMFWYRQQPGQSLTLIATANQGSEATYESGFVIDKFPISRPNLTFSTLTVSNMSPEDSSIYLCSVGRIGDGYTFGSGTRLTVV.

This clonotype was observed many times. The chain couples TRBV12-3 or TRBV12-4 to TRBJ1-1, with D unresolved. The CDR3 is 14 residues long. Trimming took 6 bases from V and 0 from J, leaving 11 bases between them. In nucleotides, the CDR3 is TGTGCCAGCAGCCCGCTCTCAATGAACACTGAAGCTTTCTTT. Amino acids: CASSPLSMNTEAFF.

This clonotype appeared once. Given a much more abundant clone one base away, this may be a read error. The chain uses TRBV28 and TRBJ2-1; 10 bases line up with TRBD2. Unmatched junction bases numbered 11, after V lost 6 bases and J lost 9 bases. CDR3 length: 15 amino acids. The V gene's germline CDR1 is MDHEN and CDR2 SYDVKM. CDR3 nucleotides: TGTGCCAGCAGCCCCAGCGGGGGGGCCTTTAGTGAGCAGTTCTTC. It translates to CASSPSGGAFSEQFF.

This clonotype was seen only a few times. The CDR3 nucleotides are TGTGCCAGCAGTTACTCGTTGTCAGGGACTGAAGCTTTCTTT. It is translated as CASSYSLSGTEAFF. The rearrangement links TRBV6-2 or TRBV6-3 to TRBJ1-1; maybe TRBD1 (5 bases). CDR3 length equals 14 residues. The V gene's germline CDR1 is MNHEY and CDR2 SVGEGT. Trimming took 0 bases from V and 5 from J, leaving 10 bases between them.

This clonotype has just a few counts. The chain recombines TRBV20-1 with TRBJ2-1; 11 nucleotides match TRBD2. The germline CDR1 and CDR2 sequences are DFQATT and SNEGSKA (reference sequence). The CDR3 contains 15 residues. Trimming cost V 7 bases and J 2 bases; bases outside gene matches: 7. The CDR3 protein is CSVGISGRAYNEQFF. CDR3 bases: TGCAGTGTTGGAATTAGCGGGAGGGCCTACAATGAGCAGTTCTTC.

The sample holds many counts of this clonotype. The chain is built from TRBV3-1 and TRBJ2-1, with a tentative D call TRBD2 (5 bases). Germline V gene data show CDR1 as LGHDT and CDR2 as YNNKEL (reference sequence). V shed 1 base and J shed 7 bases, with 11 bases lying between them. The CDR3 totals 14 residues. In nucleotides, the CDR3 is TGTGCCAGCAGCCAAGGGTGGCGGGTAAATGAGCAGTTCTTC. Translated, it gives CASSQGWRVNEQFF.

This clonotype has ten or more counts. The CDR3 DNA reads as TGTGCCACCCGACTTGGGGACAGGGCTGGCAATCAGCCCCAGCATTTT. It yields the protein CATRLGDRAGNQPQHF. The chain has TRBV15 and TRBJ1-5; TRBD1 matches 9 bases. V shed 8 bases and J 2 bases; nucleotides not matched to a gene: 10. The CDR3 totals 16 residues. CDR1 and CDR2 (germline): LNHNV, YYDKDF (reference sequence).

This clonotype was picked up many times. The rearrangement uses TRBV30 and TRBJ2-3; perhaps D is TRBD1 or TRBD2 (5 bases each). CDR3 size: 15 residues. Trimming took 5 bases from V and 9 from J, leaving 24 bases between them. The V gene's germline CDR1 is GTSNPN and CDR2 SVGIG (reference sequence). CDR3 region: CAWDRDLGPWGTQYF. CDR3 in DNA: TGTGCCTGGGATAGGGATCTGGGGCCGTGGGGGACGCAGTATTTT.

This clonotype showed up just a few times. The chain couples TRBV7-2 to TRBJ2-1; 15 bases fit TRBD2. The CDR3 has 17 amino acids. The J segment lost 3 bases and the V segment lost 4 bases, leaving 4 bases of the junction unmatched. The V gene's germline CDR1 is SGHTA and CDR2 FQGNSA. The CDR3 DNA sequence: TGTGCCAGCAGCTACGGGACTAGCGGGAGGATCTACAATGAGCAGTTCTTC. It encodes CASSYGTSGRIYNEQFF.

This clonotype was seen ten or more times. The chain uses TRBV20-1 and TRBJ2-7, with unresolved D. The CDR3 runs to 11 residues. Trimming removed 3 bases from V and 2 bases from J, with 5 bases in between. Germline lookup yields CDR1 DFQATT and CDR2 SNEGSKA (reference sequence). CDR3 DNA: TGCAGTGCTAGCGAAACCTACGAGCAGTACTTC. This sequence encodes CSASETYEQYF.

This clonotype was observed many times. J is TRBJ1-2 and V is TRBV12-3 or TRBV12-4, with a tentative D call TRBD1 (5 bases). V dropped 5 bases and J dropped 6 bases, with 16 bases sitting between them. The CDR3 has 14 residues. CDR3 residues: CASSPPGGGDGYTF. The CDR3 nucleotides read TGTGCCAGCAGTCCCCCCGGGGGAGGAGATGGCTACACCTTC.

This clonotype was seen repeatedly, ten times or more. The CDR3 sequence: CASSPGTGGYIGYTF. For the CDR3, the DNA is TGTGCCAGCAGCCCGGGGACAGGGGGTTATATTGGCTACACCTTC. The chain employs TRBV11-3 and TRBJ1-2; 11 positions agree with TRBD1. The ends lost 5 bases at V and 7 bases at J; junction bases unmatched: 9. Germline CDR1 reads SGHNT; CDR2 reads YENEEA. There are 15 residues in the CDR3. Combining the CDR3 with reference TRBV11-3 and TRBJ1-2 gives the whole variable domain EAGVVQSPRYKIIEKKQPVAFWCNPISGHNTLYWYLQNLGQGPELLIRYENEEAVDDSQLPKDRFSAERLKGVDSTLKIQPAELGDSAVYLCASSPGTGGYIGYTFGSGTRLTVV.

This clonotype came up many times. The chain couples TRBV29-1 to TRBJ2-2; D is ambiguous. The CDR3 is 14 amino acids. Trimming left V 1 base short and J 0 bases short, with 6 bases between. Germline lookup yields CDR1 SQVTM and CDR2 ANQGSEA. CDR3 sequence: CSVEGAANTGELFF. The CDR3 region has the DNA TGCAGCGTTGAAGGGGCGGCGAACACCGGGGAGCTGTTTTTT.

This chain joins TRBV12-5 and TRBJ2-1, with TRBD1 matching over 9 bases. J lost 5 bases, V lost 5 bases, and 4 bases had no gene match. The CDR3 totals 14 residues. Germline V gene data show CDR1 as LGHNT and CDR2 as FRNRAP. DNA for the CDR3: TGTGCTAGTGGTGCGGGACAGGGAAACAATGAGCAGTTCTTC. Translating it yields CASGAGQGNNEQFF.

This clonotype showed up many times. The CDR3 region has the DNA TGTGCTAGTGGTTTGGGGACAGGGGGCACAGATACGCAGTATTTT. It codes for CASGLGTGGTDTQYF. The chain carries TRBV12-5 and TRBJ2-3; 9 bases fit TRBD1. In germline, CDR1 is LGHNT, CDR2 FRNRAP. The V and J ends lost 1 base and 1 base, in that order; junction bases with no gene match: 0. This CDR3 region has 15 residues.

This clonotype has at least ten counts. This chain uses TRBV30 with TRBJ2-1; 7 bases fit TRBD2. Trimming removed 0 bases from V and 10 bases from J; junction bases left unmatched: 0. The CDR3 is 11 amino acids. CDR1 GTSNPN and CDR2 SVGIG come from the germline V gene (reference sequence). The CDR3 loop is CAWSVLAEQFF. The CDR3 DNA follows: TGTGCCTGGAGTGTACTAGCGGAGCAGTTCTTC.

The rearrangement uses TRBV6-1 and TRBJ2-7; D remains unclear. The V end was cut by 6 bases, the J end by 4 bases, with 10 bases between. This CDR3 is 12 amino acids long. Germline V gives CDR1 MNHNS, CDR2 SASEGT. The chain's CDR3 is CASSGRDYEQYF. The DNA for the CDR3 is TGTGCCAGCAGCGGGCGAGATTACGAGCAGTACTTC.

CDR3 bases: TGCAGTGCTAGCGACGGGGAGGGATTCCCTTACACAGATACGCAGTATTTT. This codes for CSASDGEGFPYTDTQYF. The chain links TRBV20-1 to TRBJ2-3; 7 bases are shared with TRBD2. Germline values: CDR1 DFQATT, CDR2 SNEGSKA (reference sequence). V lost 3 bases to trimming and J lost 2 bases; unmatched junction nucleotides: 14. This CDR3 spans 17 amino acids.

This chain links TRBV4-1 with TRBJ2-1; TRBD2 matches 14 bases. V gave up 8 bases and J gave up 7 bases; unmatched junction bases: 16. The CDR3 is made up of 18 amino acids. Germline CDR1 MGHRA, CDR2 YSYEKL. Here the CDR3 DNA reads TGCGCCAGCGCGAAAGGACTAGCGGGAGGCATCATTCTAAATGAGCAGTTCTTC. Translation: CASAKGLAGGIILNEQFF.

This clonotype was observed at least ten times. The V call is TRBV27, the J call TRBJ1-1; TRBD1 is a possible D gene (5 bases). CDR3 size: 17 residues. Trimming cost V 5 bases and J 0 bases, with 19 bases left between them. Per germline, CDR1 MNHEY and CDR2 SMNVEV (reference sequence). CDR3 sequence (DNA): TGTGCCAGCAGTCCGATAGGGGCCGACCACATGAACACTGAAGCTTTCTTT. Translation gives CASSPIGADHMNTEAFF.